The sample holds a few counts of the clone carrying this T cell receptor (beta chain). Its antigen is as yet unknown. Germline lookup yields CDR1 MNHEY and CDR2 SVGAGI. Trimming took 8 bases from V and 6 from J, leaving 14 bases between them. CDR3 length: 13 residues. Alongside a J-beta primer mix, a sample-barcoded 5' primer served in a second PCR lasting about 7 to 11 cycles. Via MiXCR, TCRdb re-called the 5' RACE reads, giving one row per CDR3 protein. The data show about 1.8 million distinct CDR3 sequences, around 50% seen once. This entry is derived from a study of blood T cells in healthy people across ages. Study conclusions and caveats: There was a strong correlation between TCR beta diversity and naive T cell percentage.

This sequence originates from a woman in her thirties or forties in good health. The V and J genes are TRBV6-5 and TRBJ1-5; perhaps TRBD1 as D (6 bases). What was sequenced was blood. CDR3 nucleotides: TGTGCCAGCCCGAAGGGGGGGCCTCAGCCCCAGCATTTT. It codes for CASPKGGPQPQHF.